This entry lists 15 T cell receptor beta chains sequenced from one sample in a study of blood T cell repertoires in COVID-19. This table comes from immunoSEQ multiplex PCR, and its TCRdb copy is limited to in-frame clones, with some not included. This sample carries more than 150,000 clones, approximately 80% of them seen once, and the ten largest clones take about 6.4%. The sequenced material came from peripheral blood. These receptor sequences come from a human donor in a cohort sampled during active COVID-19.

J is TRBJ2-7 and V is TRBV6-5, with TRBD2 matching 8 bases. The germline V gene has CDR1 MNHEY and CDR2 SVGAGI. The CDR3 has 13 amino acids. Losses at the gene ends were 4 bases for V and 3 bases for J; bases not matched to a gene: 2. CDR3 in DNA: TGTGCCAGCAGTTGGCGGGGGGACTACGAGCAGTACTTC. It is translated as CASSWRGDYEQYF.

The rearrangement links TRBV30 to TRBJ1-2, with TRBD1 as a possible D gene (5 bases). The CDR3 contains 16 residues. Trimming took off 0 bases at V and 8 bases at J, with 22 bases between the two ends. CDR1 is GTSNPN and CDR2 is SVGIG in the germline V gene (reference sequence). This CDR3 reads CAWSVRGSLRGIGYTF. The CDR3 DNA is TGTGCCTGGAGTGTTCGAGGGTCATTGCGGGGGATCGGCTACACCTTC.

The rearrangement links TRBV20-1 to TRBJ2-5; 7 bases are a match to TRBD2. The CDR3 runs 14 residues. With 3 bases clipped from V and 5 bases from J, the junction kept 9 bases outside the gene matches. Germline V gene data show CDR1 as DFQATT and CDR2 as SNEGSKA (reference sequence). CDR3 protein: CSASPDLGRETQYF. In nucleotides, the CDR3 is TGCAGTGCTAGTCCTGACCTCGGGAGGGAGACCCAGTACTTC.

V gene TRBV2 combines with J gene TRBJ1-1; a weak D match, TRBD1 (5 bases). The V end lost 7 bases, the J end lost 1 base, and 10 bases lay between the germline ends. Germline V gene lookup returns CDR1 SNHLY and CDR2 FYNNEI. The CDR3 runs to 13 residues. This chain's CDR3 is CASIRTRNTEAFF. CDR3 nucleotides: TGTGCCAGCATCCGGACAAGGAACACTGAAGCTTTCTTT. The full variable domain, in which reference TRBV2 and TRBJ1-1 provide the parts outside the CDR3, is EPEVTQTPSHQVTQMGQEVILRCVPISNHLYFYWYRQILGQKVEFLVSFYNNEISEKSEIFDDQFSVERPDGSNFTLKIRSTKLEDSAMYFCASIRTRNTEAFFGQGTRLTVV.

The chain combines TRBV19 with TRBJ1-1; D gene uncertain. CDR1 is LNHDA and CDR2 is SQIVND in the germline V gene (reference sequence). Trimming pared 3 bases from V and 6 bases from J, leaving 14 bases between. The CDR3 covers 14 residues. The CDR3 bases are TGTGCCAGTAGTATTGGGCCGGACTCCTCTGAAGCTTTCTTT. Protein product: CASSIGPDSSEAFF.

The V gene is TRBV10-3, the J gene TRBJ1-4; the match to TRBD1 covers 8 bases. V shed 10 bases, J shed 3 bases, and the junction held 4 bases outside the gene matches. The CDR3 is 13 amino acids. The germline V gene encodes CDR1 ENHRY and CDR2 SYGVKD. CDR3: CATGQDANEKLFF. CDR3 coding DNA: TGTGCCACGGGACAGGACGCTAATGAAAAACTGTTTTTT.

This CDR3 reads CASSLEGQGHEQYF. CDR3 sequence (DNA): TGTGCCAGCAGTCTCGAGGGACAGGGCCACGAGCAGTACTTC. V usage is TRBV6-5 and J usage is TRBJ2-7, with 9 bases aligning to TRBD1. V was pared by 5 bases and J by 5 bases, with 7 bases of the junction left unmatched. The CDR3 extends over 14 amino acids. Germline V gives CDR1 MNHEY, CDR2 SVGAGI.

The CDR3: CASSPMGQGQRANVLTF. Written as DNA, the CDR3 is TGCGCCAGCAGCCCTATGGGACAGGGGCAAAGAGCCAACGTCCTGACTTTC. This rearrangement joins TRBV4-1 to TRBJ2-6; TRBD1 matches 10 bases. V was pared by 4 bases and J by 7 bases, with 10 bases of the junction left unmatched. Germline assignment: CDR1 MGHRA and CDR2 YSYEKL. This CDR3 is 17 amino acids long.

This clone was counted ten times or more. Other nucleotide sequences in the sample specify the same CDR3. The rearrangement uses TRBV5-6 and TRBJ2-1; 7 bases map to TRBD2. Germline CDR1 reads SGHDT; CDR2 reads YYEEEE. J was trimmed by 4 bases and V by 4 bases; bases with no gene match: 11. The CDR3 loop spans 16 amino acids. CDR3 region: CASSPLGGGNYNEQFF. DNA for the CDR3: TGTGCCAGCAGCCCTTTGGGGGGGGGTAATTACAATGAGCAGTTCTTC.

V and J are TRBV7-9 and TRBJ2-7; maybe TRBD2 (6 bases). This CDR3 has 14 amino acids. Trimming removed 7 bases at V and 0 bases at J, with 13 bases between. Germline values: CDR1 SEHNR, CDR2 FQNEAQ (reference sequence). CDR3 protein: CASTGRGSSYEQYF. CDR3 coding DNA: TGTGCCAGCACGGGACGGGGGAGCTCCTACGAGCAGTACTTC.

V gene TRBV4-2 combines with J gene TRBJ2-7, with D unresolved. The germline gives CDR1 LGHNA, CDR2 YNFKEQ. Trimming pared 3 bases from V and 6 bases from J, leaving 12 bases between. CDR3 length: 13 amino acids. The CDR3 DNA follows: TGTGCCAGCAGCCAGGAAGAGAGAGGCGAGCAGTACTTC. This gives the protein CASSQEERGEQYF.

In this sample, this clone turned up once. J is TRBJ2-7 and V is TRBV5-1; 14 bases are a match to TRBD2. The junction had 9 bases not matched to a gene; V was cut back by 6 bases and J by 1 base. Germline V gene lookup returns CDR1 SGHRS and CDR2 YFSETQ. The CDR3 consists of 17 residues. CDR3 bases: TGCGCCAGCACCCCCGTGGGACTAGCGGGGGCTTCCTACGAGCAGTACTTC. Its protein is CASTPVGLAGASYEQYF.

The V call is TRBV27, the J call TRBJ1-2, with 9 bases aligning to TRBD1. V was pared by 3 bases and J by 5 bases, with 7 bases of the junction left unmatched. From germline, CDR1 is MNHEY and CDR2 SMNVEV (reference sequence). The CDR3 is 15 residues long. The CDR3 spells CASSFRGQGVYGYTF. The CDR3 coding sequence is TGTGCCAGCAGTTTCCGGGGACAGGGCGTTTATGGCTACACCTTC.

The rearrangement links TRBV11-3 to TRBJ2-5; 8 positions match TRBD1. The J segment lost 5 bases and the V segment lost 5 bases, leaving 4 bases of the junction unmatched. This CDR3 has 13 residues. Germline CDR1 SGHNT, CDR2 YENEEA. The CDR3 DNA sequence: TGTGCCAGCAGCCAGGGGGCGCGGGAGACCCAGTACTTC. It yields the protein CASSQGARETQYF.

The chain employs TRBV4-2 and TRBJ2-1, with 10 bases that match TRBD2. Germline V gene data show CDR1 as LGHNA and CDR2 as YNFKEQ. The V gene end was trimmed by 0 bases and the J gene end by 8 bases; junction bases not matched to a gene: 7. The CDR3 loop spans 16 amino acids. The CDR3 protein is CASSQEGRLAGDEQFF. The DNA of the CDR3 is TGTGCCAGCAGCCAAGAAGGGAGGCTAGCGGGGGATGAGCAGTTCTTC.